This T cell receptor beta chain derives from a study of T-cell memory formation after mild COVID-19. The overall study: TCR clusters were largely donor specific.

TCRdb ran MiXCR on the 5' RACE reads and lists one entry per CDR3 protein. The table shows hundreds of thousands of distinct CDR3 sequences, with 20% occurring only once. General study findings and limits: Clones which contracted sat mainly in CM and EM if CD4+, and in EMRA if CD8+.

Details on this clonotype: Its specificity is not known.

Germline V gives CDR1 DFQATT, CDR2 SNEGSKA (reference sequence). This CDR3 contains 15 residues. V was clipped by 1 base and J by 4 bases, with 16 bases between them. The sequence derives from an adult woman who had mild COVID-19 (a few samples of this study predate the infection). Cell type and time point are not known. The sample comprised PBMCs or a T cell subset sorted from them (not recorded which). V gene TRBV20-1 combines with J gene TRBJ1-2; D is uncertain. CDR3 sequence reads: CSARGGVSPPYGYTF. For the CDR3, the DNA is TGCAGTGCTAGAGGAGGAGTATCGCCACCCTATGGCTACACCTTC.